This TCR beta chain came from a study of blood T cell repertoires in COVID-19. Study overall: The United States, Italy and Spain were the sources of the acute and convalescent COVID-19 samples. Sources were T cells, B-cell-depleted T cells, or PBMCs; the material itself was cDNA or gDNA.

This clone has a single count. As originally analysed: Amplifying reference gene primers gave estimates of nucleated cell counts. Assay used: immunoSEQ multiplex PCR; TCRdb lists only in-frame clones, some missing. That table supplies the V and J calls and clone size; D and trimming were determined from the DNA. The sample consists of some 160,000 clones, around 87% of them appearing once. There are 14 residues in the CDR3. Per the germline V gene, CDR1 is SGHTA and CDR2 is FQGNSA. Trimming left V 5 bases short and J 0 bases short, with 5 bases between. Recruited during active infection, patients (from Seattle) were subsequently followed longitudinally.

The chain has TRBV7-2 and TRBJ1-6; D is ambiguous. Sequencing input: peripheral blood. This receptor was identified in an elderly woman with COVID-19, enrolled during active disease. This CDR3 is CASSGSSYNSPLHF. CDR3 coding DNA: TGTGCCAGCAGCGGGAGCTCCTATAATTCACCCCTCCACTTT.